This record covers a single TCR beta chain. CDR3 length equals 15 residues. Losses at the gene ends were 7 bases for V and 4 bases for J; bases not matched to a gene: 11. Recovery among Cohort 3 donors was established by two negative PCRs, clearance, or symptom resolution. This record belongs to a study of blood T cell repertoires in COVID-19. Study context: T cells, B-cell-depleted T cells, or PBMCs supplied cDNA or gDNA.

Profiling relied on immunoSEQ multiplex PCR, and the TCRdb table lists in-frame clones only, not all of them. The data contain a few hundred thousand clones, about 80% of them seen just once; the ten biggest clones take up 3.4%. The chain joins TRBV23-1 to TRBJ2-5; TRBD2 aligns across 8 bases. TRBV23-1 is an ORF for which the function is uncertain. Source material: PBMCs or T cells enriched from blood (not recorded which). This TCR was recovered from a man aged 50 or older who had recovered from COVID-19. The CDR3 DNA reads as TGCGCCAGCACTTCAATCTGGACTAGCACAGAGACCCAGTACTTC. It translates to CASTSIWTSTETQYF.